The following is a TCR beta chain sequence with its context. Its antigen specificity is not known. One base away there is no much larger clone; base qualities are not given. TCR cDNA was synthesized by 5'RACE template switching, through which a universal primer site and unique molecular identifiers were introduced. Priming of cDNA synthesis was performed from both the TCR alpha and TCR beta constant segments. Library amplification used two PCR steps, and the second PCR step added sample barcodes and sequencing adapters. Sequencing of libraries was done on Illumina HiSeq 2500 (2x100 bp) or NovaSeq (2x150 bp). Per the authors' processing: Demultiplexing of reads and collapsing into UMI consensus sequences were performed with MIGEC, and V(D)J alignment was carried out with MiXCR. Vaccine-responding clonotypes were defined with edgeR using replicate PBMC samples, requiring FDR below 0.01 and a log2 fold change above 5 up to day 15. Each bulk clonotype was labeled CD4 or CD8 based on which sequenced repertoire, CD4 or CD8, contained the clonotype at higher abundance. The public reads were quality trimmed at Q25 with fastp and then assembled into clones with MiXCR by TCRdb, keeping productive beta chains. Each CDR3 protein gets just one entry, which takes the most common genes and DNA from the rows behind it. TCRdb's processing, not the authors' own work, is the source of the V and J calls. The sample table lists 250,000 or so distinct CDR3 sequences, more than 6.5% of them with a count of one. The leading ten clones occupy around 1% of the sample.

Sample treatment or condition, as interpreted from the label and publication: live attenuated yellow fever vaccine strain. A standard Ficoll-Paque protocol was used to isolate PBMCs from peripheral blood. CD4 and CD8 T-cell fractions were isolated with Dynabeads CD4 and CD8 positive selection kits. RNA was extracted with TriZol from bulk PBMCs, CD4 and CD8 fractions, and dextramer-positive and dextramer-negative fractions. This sample was included in a study of T cells after yellow fever vaccination (dated by TCRdb to between 2017 and 2020). About the study as a whole: The SMART-Seq v4 Ultra Low Input RNA kit was used to prepare libraries from fractions with low cell numbers. Bulk TCR alpha and beta repertoires were sequenced longitudinally to track T-cell clones before and after primary and booster YFV17D yellow fever vaccination. The cohort comprised two healthy male donors, one aged 18 to 30 and one aged 30 to 40 years. Blood was collected at multiple timepoints before and after primary and secondary immunization, and bulk PBMC replicates and cell subsets were isolated. Points the paper makes about the study in general: FACS-sorted repertoires could contain abundant contaminating clonotypes from the bulk population, so computational filtering was required. Most clones expanded after primary vaccination were re-detected after the booster (around 96% of CD4 and about 88% of CD8), suggesting broad memory maintenance. Because only two donors were included in the study, the extent to which the findings can be generalized is limited. A small share of clonotypes occurred in both CD4 and CD8 compartments, likely arising from convergent recombination. The secondary T-cell response was found to be weaker but faster than the primary response, with a peak reached on day 5 rather than on day 15.

The CDR3 measures 17 amino acids from cysteine to phenylalanine. Only the CDR3 portion is preserved as DNA: 51 bases, with reading frame beginning at the first base. Germline trimming: 3 bases from V, 6 bases from J; junction bases outside gene matches: 13. In the germline V gene (reference sequence), CDR1 corresponds to SEHNR and CDR2 to FQNEAQ. Recombination connected TRBV7-9 to TRBJ2-3; TRBD1 fits 9 bases in the junction. Sequencing used CD4+ T cells sorted from PBMCs, obtained on the day of the yellow fever booster vaccination. The receptor was derived from a man aged 25 to 40 who received the YFV17D yellow fever vaccine. The DNA is as follows: TGTGCCAGCAGCTTCCTGCCTCGTACAGGGGGCGGGGATACGCAGTATTTT. Translated, this is CASSFLPRTGGGDTQYF. Outside the CDR3, residues come from the reference TRBV7-9 and TRBJ2-3 proteins, so the full variable domain is: DTGVSQNPRHKITKRGQNVTFRCDPISEHNRLYWYRQTLGQGPEFLTYFQNEAQLEKSRLLSDRFSAERPKGSFSTLEIQRTEQGDSAMYLCASSFLPRTGGGDTQYFGPGTRLTVL.